This TCR beta chain was found in a study of shared clonotypes between healthy human individuals. Study overall: CD8 memory received one plate per donor, CD8 naive two, CD4 memory three and CD4 naive three. General study findings and limits: Relative to memory subsets, naive subsets generally showed larger estimated richness.

CD45RO-negative CD8 cells positively selected for CCR7 made up the naive population, which excluded terminally differentiated effector memory CD45RA+ cells. The repertoire was sequenced with immunoSEQ multiplex PCR; TCRdb's copy has only in-frame clones and lacks some. The sample records about 2 million clones, roughly 95% being singletons. On this clone: Its antigen remains unknown. This sample also contains other DNA sequences that code for the same CDR3.

V lost 3 bases to trimming and J lost 7 bases; unmatched junction nucleotides: 3. The germline V gene has CDR1 MNHEY and CDR2 SMNVEV (reference sequence). The CDR3 runs to 14 residues. The source material was naive CD8+ T cells sorted from blood. The gene calls are TRBV27 and TRBJ2-1, with TRBD2 matching 10 bases. The clonotype originates from a man aged 18 to 35 in good health. The CDR3 loop reads CASSLGLASNEQFF. The CDR3 region has the DNA TGTGCCAGCAGTTTGGGACTAGCGTCGAATGAGCAGTTCTTC.